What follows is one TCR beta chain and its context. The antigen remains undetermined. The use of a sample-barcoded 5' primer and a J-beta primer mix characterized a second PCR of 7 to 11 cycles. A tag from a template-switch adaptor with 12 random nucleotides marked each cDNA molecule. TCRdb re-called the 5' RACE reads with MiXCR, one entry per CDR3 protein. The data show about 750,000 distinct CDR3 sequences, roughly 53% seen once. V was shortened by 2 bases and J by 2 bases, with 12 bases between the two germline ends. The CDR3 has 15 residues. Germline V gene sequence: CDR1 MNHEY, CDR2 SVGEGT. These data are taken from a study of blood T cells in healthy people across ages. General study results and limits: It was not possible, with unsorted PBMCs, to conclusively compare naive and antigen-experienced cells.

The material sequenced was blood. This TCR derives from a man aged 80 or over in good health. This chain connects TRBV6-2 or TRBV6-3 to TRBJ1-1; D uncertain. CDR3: CASSYRSTTNTEAFF. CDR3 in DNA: TGTGCCAGCAGTTACCGAAGTACGACCAACACTGAAGCTTTCTTT.